This T cell receptor beta chain stems from a study of PD-L1 blockade in urothelial cancer. Stated time point: pretreatment peripheral blood. The protocol was immunoSEQ multiplex PCR, while the TCRdb copy is restricted to in-frame clones and leaves out a portion. This sample has some 52,000 clones; about 68% occur once, and the top ten carry 4%. This TCR derives from a man in his 70s with urothelial cancer. The source material was PBMCs, sampled around atezolizumab (anti-PD-L1) treatment.

The CDR3 DNA sequence: TGTGCCAGCACCAATGACAGGTGGGGGACCCAGTACTTC. This codes for CASTNDRWGTQYF. The V call is TRBV2, the J call TRBJ2-5, with D possibly TRBD1 on 6 matching bases. In germline, CDR1 is SNHLY, CDR2 FYNNEI. The CDR3 contains 13 residues. Between the trimmed V and J ends, which lost 7 bases and 7 bases, there was a span of 16 bases.